One and the same sample provided the 2 T cell receptor beta chains below, sequenced in a study of shared clonotypes between healthy human individuals. The naive CD8 fraction comprised CD45RO-negative cells positively selected for CCR7 and excluded terminally differentiated effector memory CD45RA+ cells. TCRdb keeps only in-frame clones here, not all; method: immunoSEQ multiplex PCR. The table includes about 2 million clones, over 85% detected once. Sequencing input: naive CD8+ T cells sorted from blood. The origin of the receptors is a young man in good health.

There are many counts of this clone. This chain links TRBV5-1 with TRBJ2-1; weak D call: TRBD2 (5 bases). V was shortened by 0 bases and J by 8 bases, with 12 bases between the two germline ends. The V gene's germline CDR1 is SGHRS and CDR2 YFSETQ. This CDR3 region has 14 residues. DNA of the CDR3: TGCGCCAGCAGCTTGGAACTAGGAGGTTATGAGCAGTTCTTC. Translation gives CASSLELGGYEQFF. The whole variable domain, remainder taken from reference TRBV5-1 and TRBJ2-1, is KAGVTQTPRYLIKTRGQQVTLSCSPISGHRSVSWYQQTPGQGLQFLFEYFSETQRNKGNFPGRFSGRQFSNSRSEMNVSTLELGDSALYLCASSLELGGYEQFFGPGTRLTVL.

As concerns this clone: This sample also contains other DNA sequences that code for the same CDR3. The chain's CDR3 is CASSLGQGAREQYF. Written as DNA, the CDR3 is TGCGCCAGCAGCCTGGGACAGGGGGCACGGGAGCAGTACTTC. The chain carries TRBV4-1 and TRBJ2-7, with 12 bases identical to TRBD1. CDR3 length equals 14 residues. Germline values: CDR1 MGHRA, CDR2 YSYEKL. Trimming cost V 4 bases and J 7 bases; bases outside gene matches: 5.